This T cell receptor (beta chain) originates from a study of shared T cell receptors in the human thymus. Produced via immunoSEQ multiplex PCR; TCRdb's table is partial and in-frame only. The sample records over 650,000 clones, around 87% being singletons. The data also belong to a second study, concerning human thymus T cells. That publication notes: What appeared biased in thymic and blood repertoires was the usage of V and J genes.

The sequenced sample was thymocytes. This TCR was sampled from a boy in the first two years of life with a congenital heart defect.

The CDR3, as DNA: TGTGCCAGCAGCTTAGCAGCCCAACGGGACTCCTACGAGCAGTACTTC. Amino acid sequence: CASSLAAQRDSYEQYF. The V gene is TRBV7-2, the J gene TRBJ2-7; the D gene is possibly TRBD2 (5 bases). V was clipped by 0 bases and J by 0 bases, with 12 bases between them. The CDR3 spans 16 residues. Per germline, CDR1 SGHTA and CDR2 FQGNSA.